This TCR beta chain originates from a study of T cells after yellow fever vaccination. Regarding the study as a whole: Clones from primary vaccination mostly reappeared after the booster (96% CD4, less than 90% CD8). Weaker, the secondary response peaked sooner, at day 5 versus 15.

This clonotype was detected a few times. The antigen remains unidentified. Template-switching 5'RACE yielded the TCR cDNA; a universal primer site and UMIs were added in the process. From the 5' RACE reads, TCRdb called clonotypes with MiXCR, one entry per CDR3 protein. Here the sample spans 60,000 to 85,000 distinct CDR3 sequences, roughly 6.9% being singletons. The sequence was obtained from a man between 18 and 29 years old who received the YFV17D yellow fever vaccine. The input for sequencing was CD8+ T cells sorted from PBMCs, taken about 5 days after the first yellow fever vaccination.

The CDR3 sequence: CASNVGGEPRDTQYF. CDR3 coding DNA: TGTGCCAGCAATGTTGGGGGCGAGCCTAGGGATACGCAGTATTTT. The chain joins TRBV6-1 to TRBJ2-3; D is possibly TRBD1 (6 bases). The germline V and J ends were trimmed by 7 bases and 6 bases, with 20 bases remaining between them. Germline CDR1 reads MNHNS; CDR2 reads SASEGT. CDR3 length equals 15 residues.